The 15 T cell receptor beta chains below were found in one sample sequenced in a study of Graves' ophthalmopathy and Graves' hyperthyroidism. Scientists amplified the TCR beta CDR3 regions from RNA transcripts. RT-PCR in the first round used HTBI primers; a second-round multiplex PCR followed. One entry per CDR3 protein, called by TCRdb with MiXCR from the multiplex PCR reads. The table shows about 210,000 distinct CDR3 sequences, with under 30% occurring only once. Sequencing was performed on peripheral blood. The receptors here all came from a man in his fifties with Graves' ophthalmopathy.

This clonotype has at least ten counts. J is TRBJ1-2 and V is TRBV25-1, with D unclear. The CDR3 sequence is 13 residues long. V lost 5 bases to trimming and J lost 8 bases, with 15 bases between them. In germline, CDR1 is MGHDK, CDR2 SYGVNS. CDR3 in DNA: TGTGCCAGCAGTTCTAGGCCTGCCGGCGGCTACACCTTC. Translated, it gives CASSSRPAGGYTF.

The V and J genes are TRBV6-1 and TRBJ2-7; the D call may be TRBD1 or TRBD2 (5 bases each). Between the trimmed V and J ends, which lost 7 bases and 3 bases, there was a span of 19 bases. This CDR3 contains 15 residues. Germline V CDR1 and CDR2: MNHNS, SASEGT. CDR3 amino acids: CASNRGRDGNYEQYF. The DNA for the CDR3 is TGTGCCAGCAACCGAGGCAGGGACGGGAACTACGAGCAGTACTTC.

This clonotype has at least ten counts. The chain uses TRBV14 and TRBJ2-7; D is uncertain. Germline CDR1 is SGHDN and CDR2 is FVKESK. Trimming shortened V by 8 bases and J by 1 base, and 12 bases separated the two germline ends. CDR3 length equals 13 residues. Here the CDR3 DNA reads TGTGCCAGCTCTCCGCAGGATTCCTACGAGCAGTACTTC. It translates to CASSPQDSYEQYF.

This clonotype was seen at least ten times. The J gene is TRBJ2-7, the V gene TRBV10-3; perhaps TRBD2 as D (5 bases). Trimming left V 1 base short and J 4 bases short, with 8 bases between. The CDR3 consists of 13 residues. Germline-derived CDR1 and CDR2 are ENHRY and SYGVKD. In nucleotides, the CDR3 is TGTGCCATCAGTGAGTATACGGGATACGAGCAGTACTTC. Its translation: CAISEYTGYEQYF.

The sample holds many counts of this clonotype. V gene TRBV12-3 or TRBV12-4 combines with J gene TRBJ2-7; 8 bases are shared with TRBD2. CDR3 length: 11 residues. V was clipped by 10 bases and J by 9 bases; unmatched bases: 8. The CDR3 region is CATTRGLVQYF. In nucleotides, the CDR3 is TGTGCCACCACTCGGGGACTAGTGCAGTACTTC.

This clonotype came up many times. CDR3 residues: CSVRMNNQPQHF. In DNA, the CDR3 is TGCAGCGTTCGTATGAACAATCAGCCCCAGCATTTT. The chain employs TRBV29-1 and TRBJ1-5, with D uncertain. V shed 5 bases and J shed 3 bases, with 8 bases lying between them. The CDR3 extends over 12 amino acids. From germline, CDR1 is SQVTM and CDR2 ANQGSEA.

In DNA form, the CDR3 reads TGTGCCAGCAGTTACAGCGGGAGGGGATACATTCAGTACTTC. This gives the protein CASSYSGRGYIQYF. The chain combines TRBV6-2 or TRBV6-3 with TRBJ2-4; 10 bases are a match to TRBD2. J was trimmed by 8 bases and V by 2 bases; bases with no gene match: 3. Germline CDR1 MNHEY, CDR2 SVGEGT. The CDR3 totals 14 residues.

This clonotype showed up many times. The chain joins TRBV2 to TRBJ2-5; D may match TRBD1 or TRBD2 (5 bases each). Germline V gene lookup returns CDR1 SNHLY and CDR2 FYNNEI. This CDR3 spans 14 amino acids. Trimming removed 6 bases from V and 5 bases from J, with 16 bases in between. In DNA form, the CDR3 reads TGTGCCAGCAGCGCCGGGGCCAGGCACGAGACCCAGTACTTC. It encodes CASSAGARHETQYF. Combining the CDR3 with reference TRBV2 and TRBJ2-5 gives the whole variable domain EPEVTQTPSHQVTQMGQEVILRCVPISNHLYFYWYRQILGQKVEFLVSFYNNEISEKSEIFDDQFSVERPDGSNFTLKIRSTKLEDSAMYFCASSAGARHETQYFGPGTRLLVL.

This clonotype has ten or more counts. CDR3 loop: CASSLSTGTYEQYF. In DNA form, the CDR3 reads TGTGCCAGCAGTTTGAGCACAGGTACCTACGAGCAGTACTTC. The J gene is TRBJ2-7, the V gene TRBV28; possibly TRBD1 for D (5 bases). Germline CDR1 and CDR2: MDHEN and SYDVKM. The V end lost 3 bases, the J end lost 2 bases, and 11 bases lay between the germline ends. The CDR3 runs 14 residues. Full variable domain (rest looked up from reference TRBV28 and TRBJ2-7): DVKVTQSSRYLVKRTGEKVFLECVQDMDHENMFWYRQDPGLGLRLIYFSYDVKMKEKGDIPEGYSVSREKKERFSLILESASTNQTSMYLCASSLSTGTYEQYFGPGTRLTVT.

This clonotype was counted at least ten times. V is TRBV6-2 or TRBV6-3 and J is TRBJ1-5; 8 bases map to TRBD1. Per germline, CDR1 MNHEY and CDR2 SVGEGT. This CDR3 has 11 residues. With V trimmed by 8 bases and J by 11 bases, 5 bases remained unmatched. CDR3 region: CASQGAFAQHF. Written as DNA, the CDR3 is TGTGCCAGCCAGGGGGCATTTGCCCAGCATTTT.

This clonotype was found many times. This rearrangement joins TRBV7-2 to TRBJ2-7; D remains unclear. V shed 1 base and J shed 0 bases, with 7 bases lying between them. The CDR3 runs 14 residues. Germline V gene lookup returns CDR1 SGHTA and CDR2 FQGNSA. In DNA form, the CDR3 reads TGTGCCAGCAGCTTAGACGGCCGCTCCTACGAGCAGTACTTC. Translating it yields CASSLDGRSYEQYF.

The rearrangement links TRBV19 to TRBJ2-7; the match to TRBD2 covers 11 bases. Germline assignment: CDR1 LNHDA and CDR2 SQIVND (reference sequence). The CDR3 is 14 residues long. With V trimmed by 4 bases and J by 5 bases, 4 bases remained unmatched. The CDR3 nucleotides are TGTGCCAGTAGTAAACTAGCGGGAGCCCACGAGCAGTACTTC. It is translated as CASSKLAGAHEQYF.

Written as DNA, the CDR3 is TGTGCCAGCGTTAAGGCGGTGAACACCGGGGAGCTGTTTTTT. Translated: CASVKAVNTGELFF. The chain recombines TRBV6-2 or TRBV6-3 with TRBJ2-2; D not resolved. Trimming cost V 8 bases and J 1 base, with 11 bases left between them. Germline V CDR1 and CDR2: MNHEY, SVGEGT. The CDR3 totals 14 residues.

V gene TRBV11-2 combines with J gene TRBJ2-7, with 16 bases that match TRBD2. With 6 bases clipped from V and 0 bases from J, the junction kept 11 bases outside the gene matches. The CDR3 contains 19 residues. CDR1 and CDR2 (germline): SGHAT, FQNNGV. The CDR3 coding sequence is TGTGCCAGCAGTTCCCCCTCTGGGACTAGCGGGAGGGCCTCCTACGAGCAGTACTTC. This sequence encodes CASSSPSGTSGRASYEQYF.

The J gene is TRBJ1-6, the V gene TRBV5-1; the match to TRBD1 covers 7 bases. V lost 0 bases, J lost 2 bases, and 8 bases stayed unmatched. The CDR3 is 18 residues long. Germline V lookup: CDR1 SGHRS, CDR2 YFSETQ. CDR3 DNA: TGCGCCAGCAGCTTGGGACAGGGATCCAAGCCCTATAATTCACCCCTCCACTTT. Protein sequence: CASSLGQGSKPYNSPLHF. The variable domain in full, completed from reference TRBV5-1 and TRBJ1-6, reads KAGVTQTPRYLIKTRGQQVTLSCSPISGHRSVSWYQQTPGQGLQFLFEYFSETQRNKGNFPGRFSGRQFSNSRSEMNVSTLELGDSALYLCASSLGQGSKPYNSPLHFGNGTRLTVT.